The rows below give T cell receptor beta chains drawn from one sample of a study of blood T cell repertoires in COVID-19. The data were produced by immunoSEQ multiplex PCR, yet TCRdb's version contains in-frame clones alone and is incomplete. Here the sample spans over 100,000 clones, approximately 82% being singletons. Sequenced sample: peripheral blood. The receptors here all came from a woman aged 60-75 years with acute or convalescent COVID-19. CDR3s include the opening cysteine and the closing phenylalanine or tryptophan. A D gene is named only where the DNA matches it firmly. Rows may omit the clone size; those that give it use once, few, many or a size class.

j_call clone_size v_call d_call cdr3_aa cdr3_nt
TRBJ2-7 - TRBV28 TRBD2 CASSSPGRGKYEQYF TGTGCCAGCAGTTCCCCCGGGCGGGGGAAGTACGAGCAGTACTTC
TRBJ1-1 - TRBV19 - CASSTSRRRAIPPMNTEAFF TGTGCCAGTAGTACCTCCCGTCGCAGGGCCATCCCACCGATGAACACTGAAGCTTTCTTT
TRBJ1-2 - TRBV6-5 - CASTPLTGPEVAYTF TGTGCCAGCACCCCTTTGACAGGCCCCGAAGTAGCCTACACCTTC
TRBJ2-3 - TRBV5-1 TRBD2 CASSSGTSGRTDTQYF TGCGCCAGCAGCTCCGGGACTAGCGGGCGCACAGATACGCAGTATTTT
TRBJ2-7 - TRBV5-4 - CASSPGQDNYEQYF TGTGCCAGCAGCCCTGGCCAGGACAATTACGAGCAGTACTTC
TRBJ2-5 few TRBV7-8 TRBD2 CASTQWEGSSETQYF TGTGCCAGCACTCAATGGGAGGGTTCATCAGAGACCCAGTACTTC
TRBJ2-7 - TRBV5-4 TRBD2 CASSLLGAGTYEQYF TGTGCCAGCAGCTTGCTCGGAGCGGGGACCTACGAGCAGTACTTC
TRBJ1-5 - TRBV28 - CASISLGQPQHF TGTGCCAGCATTAGCCTTGGTCAGCCCCAGCATTTT
TRBJ1-4 - TRBV19 - CASSVISATNEKLFF TGTGCCAGTAGTGTTATATCCGCAACTAATGAAAAACTGTTTTTT
TRBJ2-6 - TRBV30 TRBD2 CAWSTTGGPTGANVLTF TGTGCCTGGAGTACTACGGGAGGGCCTACTGGGGCCAACGTCCTGACTTTC
TRBJ1-1 - TRBV19 - CASTLRQDTEAFF TGTGCCAGTACCCTAAGACAGGACACTGAAGCTTTCTTT
TRBJ1-1 - TRBV12-5 - CASGLRGEAFF TGTGCTAGTGGTTTGAGGGGGGAAGCTTTCTTT
TRBJ1-3 - TRBV30 TRBD1 CAFNRDRGGNTIYF TGTGCCTTCAACCGCGACAGGGGTGGAAACACCATATATTTT
TRBJ2-7 - TRBV7-2 - CATSSDSYEQYF TGTGCCACTAGTTCGGATTCCTACGAGCAGTACTTC
TRBJ2-7 once TRBV7-6 TRBD2 CASSLGSSGPSSYEQYF TGTGCCAGCAGCTTAGGATCTAGCGGGCCTAGCTCCTACGAGCAGTACTTC
TRBJ2-1 - TRBV7-2 TRBD2 CASSNRPRGTSGPYNEQFF TGTGCCAGCAGCAATCGCCCCCGCGGGACTAGCGGGCCGTACAATGAGCAGTTCTTC
TRBJ2-7 - TRBV11-3 - CASSEQNEGYEQYF TGTGCCAGCAGCGAACAGAATGAGGGCTACGAGCAGTACTTC
TRBJ1-2 - TRBV30 TRBD1 CAHEGDRRGYGYTF TGTGCCCACGAGGGGGACAGGCGGGGCTATGGCTACACCTTC
TRBJ1-5 many TRBV23-1 - CASSQPREGNQPQHF TGCGCCAGCAGTCAACCGAGGGAGGGCAATCAGCCCCAGCATTTT
TRBJ2-1 - TRBV28 - CASSLETNSYNEQFF TGTGCCAGCAGTTTAGAGACTAACTCCTACAATGAGCAGTTCTTC
TRBJ1-2 - TRBV7-2 - CASSLNRARDGGYTF TGTGCCAGCAGCTTAAACAGGGCTAGGGATGGGGGCTACACCTTC
TRBJ2-7 - TRBV30 - CAWSVHGYEGYEQYF TGTGCCTGGAGTGTACACGGGTATGAAGGTTACGAGCAGTACTTC
TRBJ2-7 - TRBV3-1/TRBV3-2 TRBD2 CASSQMGRVRTSEQYF TGTGCCAGCAGCCAGATGGGCCGGGTCCGGACTAGCGAGCAGTACTTC
TRBJ1-2 - TRBV7-9 - CASSLPWEYGYTF TGTGCCAGCAGCTTACCATGGGAGTATGGCTACACCTTC
TRBJ1-1 - TRBV27 TRBD1 CASSWCERSDRRTETEAFF TGTGCCAGCAGTTGGTGTGAACGTTCGGACAGGAGGACGGAAACTGAAGCTTTCTTT
TRBJ1-4 - TRBV28 - CASSLAGKLFF TGTGCCAGCAGTTTGGCGGGAAAACTGTTTTTT
TRBJ2-7 - TRBV28 - CASRQLVSDEQYF TGTGCCAGCAGACAACTTGTTAGCGACGAGCAGTACTTC
TRBJ1-6 - TRBV3-1/TRBV3-2 - CASGLGGSYNSPLHF TGTGCCAGCGGTTTAGGGGGTTCCTATAATTCACCCCTCCACTTT
TRBJ2-7 once TRBV28 - CASSLPGRYEQYF TGTGCCAGCAGTTTACCGGGTAGATACGAGCAGTACTTC
TRBJ1-2 - TRBV28 TRBD1 CASSPPDRGYGYTF TGTGCCAGCAGTCCGCCTGACAGGGGCTATGGCTACACCTTC
TRBJ2-1 - TRBV5-1 - CASSLDLRPPGNEQFF TGCGCCAGCAGCTTGGATCTCCGACCCCCAGGCAATGAGCAGTTCTTC
TRBJ2-6 - TRBV5-6 TRBD1 CASSLGQAMANVLTF TGTGCCAGCAGCCTGGGACAGGCCATGGCCAACGTCCTGACTTTC
TRBJ1-2 few TRBV28 - CASSFLDGYTF TGTGCCAGCAGTTTTTTAGATGGCTACACCTTC
TRBJ2-1 - TRBV7-9 - CASSLIAENEQFF TGTGCCAGCAGCTTGATAGCGGAAAATGAGCAGTTCTTC
TRBJ2-1 - TRBV2 - CASVVAQPYNEQFF TGTGCCAGCGTCGTAGCGCAGCCCTACAATGAGCAGTTCTTC
TRBJ2-5 - TRBV6-5 TRBD1 CASRTGGGETQYF TGTGCCAGCAGGACAGGGGGCGGAGAGACCCAGTACTTC
TRBJ2-7 - TRBV5-5 - CASSFGVHEQYF TGTGCCAGCAGCTTCGGGGTACACGAGCAGTACTTC
TRBJ1-1 - TRBV3-1/TRBV3-2 - CASSQIPGNTEAFF TGTGCCAGCAGCCAAATCCCGGGGAACACTGAAGCTTTCTTT
TRBJ2-7 once TRBV21-1 - CASSKVGWDRVGLGNYEQYF -
TRBJ1-1 - TRBV6-5 - CASSYSSQYRQAFF TGTGCCAGCAGTTACTCGAGTCAGTACAGACAAGCTTTCTTT
TRBJ1-2 - TRBV7-9 - CASSLSPLTGYGYTF TGTGCCAGCAGCTTATCGCCTTTGACAGGCTACGGCTACACCTTC
TRBJ1-2 - TRBV7-3 TRBD1 CASSSPDRGLYGYTF TGTGCCAGCAGCTCCCCGGACAGGGGCCTCTATGGCTACACCTTC
TRBJ2-7 few TRBV6-5 - CASSPGRKEQYF TGTGCCAGCAGCCCCGGGAGAAAGGAGCAGTACTTC
TRBJ2-7 once TRBV6-5 - CASSYGLTNEQYF TGTGCCAGCAGTTACGGGTTAACTAATGAGCAGTACTTC
TRBJ1-4 - TRBV18 - CASSPGGRPEKLFF TGTGCCAGCTCACCGGGCGGGAGGCCTGAAAAACTGTTTTTT
TRBJ2-5 - TRBV28 TRBD2 CASWGLAGGGGETQYF TGTGCCAGCTGGGGACTAGCGGGCGGGGGCGGGGAGACCCAGTACTTC
TRBJ2-3 - TRBV28 - CASPPAAGAGFTDTQYF TGTGCCAGTCCCCCCGCCGCCGGGGCGGGGTTCACAGATACGCAGTATTTT
TRBJ2-2 few TRBV15 TRBD2 CATSIGGRAAGELFF TGTGCCACCAGCATCGGCGGGAGGGCCGCCGGGGAGCTGTTTTTT
TRBJ1-2 few TRBV20-1 - CSARPGGYTF TGCAGTGCTAGACCAGGGGGCTACACCTTC
TRBJ2-7 - TRBV5-1 TRBD1 CASSLEFGTGLYEQYF TGCGCCAGCAGCTTGGAATTCGGGACAGGGCTGTACGAGCAGTACTTC
TRBJ2-3 - TRBV15 TRBD2 CATSAGTSGSDTQYF TGTGCCACCAGCGCCGGGACTAGCGGGAGTGATACGCAGTATTTT
TRBJ2-1 - TRBV13 TRBD2 CASSSIPAGGHNEQFF TGTGCCAGCAGCTCGATACCAGCGGGAGGGCACAATGAGCAGTTCTTC
TRBJ1-6 - TRBV3-1/TRBV3-2 TRBD1 CASSQTTGTNSPLHF TGTGCCAGCAGCCAGACGACAGGGACGAATTCACCCCTCCACTTT
TRBJ2-3 - TRBV28 - CASTDSSTDTQYF TGTGCCAGCACGGACAGCTCCACAGATACGCAGTATTTT